In this sample, the clone carrying this TCR beta chain turned up many times. Its antigen is currently unknown. The data derive from a study of blood T cells in healthy people across ages. The overall study: Roughly one uniquely barcoded beta molecule per two T cells was captured.

A J-beta primer mix and a sample-barcoded 5' primer were used in a second PCR of roughly 6 to 11 cycles. Each TCR beta cDNA got a 12-nucleotide random molecular identifier. MiXCR, run by TCRdb on the 5' RACE reads, gives a single entry per CDR3 protein. The data show hundreds of thousands of distinct CDR3 sequences, with 40% to 45% seen just once and roughly 20% held by the top ten. V lost 2 bases, J lost 7 bases, and 9 bases lay in between. The germline gives CDR1 MNHEY, CDR2 SVGEGT. The CDR3 has 13 residues. Findings of the study overall: There was no known CMV status for donors, so expanded clonotype changes were possibly confounded.

A minimum of 7 million PBMCs was isolated per sample. V usage is TRBV6-2 or TRBV6-3 and J usage is TRBJ2-1; no clear D gene. The sample consisted of blood. The clonotype comes from a woman aged 60-75 years in good health. This chain's CDR3 is CASSYPPLNEQFF. CDR3 nucleotide sequence: TGTGCCAGCAGTTACCCCCCACTGAATGAGCAGTTCTTC.